This T cell receptor (beta chain) comes out of a study of T cell responses to AZD1222 COVID-19 vaccine. Measured with immunoSEQ multiplex PCR; TCRdb has only the in-frame clones, and not every one. The table has around 180,000 clones, just over 85% seen once. The CDR3 length is 13 residues. With 6 bases removed from V and 5 bases from J, the gap between germline ends came to 10 bases. Sequencing used peripheral blood, obtained on day 0 of AZD1222 vaccination. The chain couples TRBV12-3 or TRBV12-4 to TRBJ2-2, with a weak D call TRBD2 (6 bases). The clonotype originates from an adult in good health. CDR3 sequence (DNA): TGTGCCAGCAGACCACTAGCTACCGGGGAGCTGTTTTTT. This codes for CASRPLATGELFF.